This T cell receptor (beta chain) derives from a study of cytomegalovirus exposure and HLA in healthy donors. Study-wide points: A few chains tied to CMV proved CMV antigen-specific in vitro. A list of 150 to 200 TCR beta chains associated with cytomegalovirus was given. It was reported that the classifier diagnosed cytomegalovirus status with high specificity and sensitivity in both the original and validation cohorts.

A word on this clone: The antigen remains undetermined.

The CDR3 has 15 amino acids. Looked up from germline, CDR1 is WSHSY and CDR2 is SAAADI. V lost 6 bases and J 2 bases, leaving 14 bases between the germline ends. Measured with immunoSEQ multiplex PCR; TCRdb has only the in-frame clones, and not every one. The sample has fewer than 150,000 clones; about 82% are singletons. This clonotype was obtained from a man younger than 35 in good health and CMV-seronegative. The chain is built from TRBV10-2 and TRBJ2-1, with D possibly being TRBD2 (6 bases). Sequencing was done on a sample of PBMCs. CDR3 region: CASSDGGPTYNEQFF. CDR3 nucleotides: TGCGCCAGCAGCGACGGGGGACCAACCTACAATGAGCAGTTCTTC.